Shown below are 12 T cell receptor beta chains from a single sample sequenced in a study of cytomegalovirus exposure and HLA in healthy donors. The study ran its PCR with 60 Vbeta and 13 Jbeta primers. Some clones are missing from TCRdb's copy, which holds only in-frame ones; the method was immunoSEQ multiplex PCR. The data show about 140,000 clones, about three quarters seen once. The sequencing sample was made of PBMCs. The source is a female donor in good health and CMV-seronegative.

This chain joins TRBV7-2 and TRBJ2-7, with a possible D match to TRBD1 (6 bases). V was clipped by 5 bases and J by 2 bases, with 10 bases between them. The germline V gene has CDR1 SGHTA and CDR2 FQGNSA. This CDR3 region has 13 residues. In DNA form, the CDR3 reads TGTGCCAGCAGCGGCCGGGACACCTACGAGCAGTACTTC. Its translation is CASSGRDTYEQYF.

V usage is TRBV2 and J usage is TRBJ2-1; D is possibly TRBD2 (5 bases). Trimming stripped 5 bases from V and 8 bases from J, with 13 bases between. CDR3 length: 13 residues. CDR1 is SNHLY and CDR2 is FYNNEI in the germline V gene. The CDR3 sequence is CASSPRGQDEQFF. The CDR3 coding sequence is TGTGCCAGCAGTCCCCGAGGGCAGGATGAGCAGTTCTTC.

The chain uses TRBV2 and TRBJ1-1; perhaps TRBD1 as D (5 bases). The CDR3 totals 12 residues. Germline-derived CDR1 and CDR2 are SNHLY and FYNNEI. Trimming left V 7 bases short and J 7 bases short, with 13 bases between. The CDR3 nucleotides read TGTGCCAGCAACCTTGGGGGGGATGAAGCTTTCTTT. This codes for CASNLGGDEAFF.

CDR3 in DNA: TGTGCCAGCAGCTTAGACAGATACAATCAGCCCCAGCATTTT. Its translation is CASSLDRYNQPQHF. The rearrangement joins TRBV11-2 to TRBJ1-5; no definite D call. V gave up 0 bases and J gave up 3 bases, with 6 bases separating them. The CDR3 is made up of 14 amino acids. Germline-derived CDR1 and CDR2 are SGHAT and FQNNGV.

This sequence joins TRBV5-1 and TRBJ1-2, with a weak D call TRBD1 (6 bases). Germline V lookup: CDR1 SGHRS, CDR2 YFSETQ. Trimming stripped 0 bases from V and 8 bases from J, with 23 bases between. This CDR3 spans 17 amino acids. The CDR3 region is CASSLGVLGQGSWGYTF. The CDR3 DNA reads as TGCGCCAGCAGCTTGGGCGTCTTGGGGCAGGGGTCTTGGGGCTACACCTTC.

The V gene is TRBV14, the J gene TRBJ2-5, with TRBD2 matching over 7 bases. Trimming removed 1 base from V and 4 bases from J; junction bases left unmatched: 3. Germline V gene lookup returns CDR1 SGHDN and CDR2 FVKESK. The CDR3 totals 14 residues. The CDR3 spells CASSQGAGAETQYF. Written as DNA, the CDR3 is TGTGCCAGCAGCCAAGGGGCGGGAGCAGAGACCCAGTACTTC.

This chain links TRBV15 with TRBJ2-2; D remains ambiguous. Germline CDR1 LNHNV, CDR2 YYDKDF (reference sequence). V was cut by 8 bases and J by 5 bases, with 12 bases left in between. The CDR3 spans 13 residues. The CDR3 sequence is CATSATETGELFF. CDR3 DNA: TGTGCCACCTCCGCTACCGAAACCGGGGAGCTGTTTTTT.

The chain uses TRBV30 and TRBJ2-1, with D possibly being TRBD1 (6 bases). There are 12 residues in the CDR3. CDR1 is GTSNPN, CDR2 SVGIG, per germline (reference sequence). The V gene lost 5 bases and the J gene lost 5 bases, with 10 bases spanning the gap. Here the CDR3 reads CAWGQFDNEQFF. The CDR3 nucleotides are TGTGCCTGGGGACAGTTTGACAATGAGCAGTTCTTC.

This clone was detected once. CDR3 DNA sequence: TGTGCCAGCTCGGGTCCGACGACAAACTATGGCTACACCTTC. Translating it yields CASSGPTTNYGYTF. The V and J genes are TRBV18 and TRBJ1-2; D not resolved. Germline values: CDR1 KGHSH, CDR2 LQKENI. Trimming removed 6 bases from V and 2 bases from J, with 13 bases in between. This CDR3 is built from 14 residues.

The chain carries TRBV19 and TRBJ1-5; 7 bases agree with TRBD1. Germline loops: CDR1 LNHDA, CDR2 SQIVND (reference sequence). CDR3 size: 14 residues. Trimming took 9 bases from V and 0 from J; bases not matched to a gene: 5. The CDR3 region has the DNA TGTGCCAGCGCAGGACAGGATAGCAATCAGCCCCAGCATTTT. This encodes CASAGQDSNQPQHF.

This chain joins TRBV6-4 and TRBJ2-7; 11 nucleotides align to TRBD2. This CDR3 spans 19 amino acids. V shed 9 bases, J shed 4 bases, and the junction held 23 bases outside the gene matches. Per germline, CDR1 MRHNA and CDR2 SNTAGT. The CDR3 spells CARNTHYPGTSGTEYEQYF. CDR3 nucleotides: TGTGCCAGAAATACCCATTACCCCGGGACTAGCGGTACGGAGTACGAGCAGTACTTC.

This clone has only one observation. V and J are TRBV19 and TRBJ2-7; 11 bases fit TRBD1. In germline, CDR1 is LNHDA, CDR2 SQIVND (reference sequence). The junction had 6 bases not matched to a gene; V was cut back by 5 bases and J by 3 bases. The CDR3 consists of 15 residues. In nucleotides, the CDR3 is TGTGCCAGTAGTGATTCCGGGACAGGGGGCTACGAGCAGTACTTC. It encodes CASSDSGTGGYEQYF. The variable domain in full, with the rest retrieved from reference TRBV19 and TRBJ2-7, is DGGITQSPKYLFRKEGQNVTLSCEQNLNHDAMYWYRQDPGQGLRLIYYSQIVNDFQKGDIAEGYSVSREKKESFPLTVTSAQKNPTAFYLCASSDSGTGGYEQYFGPGTRLTVT.